This T cell receptor (beta chain) was retrieved from a study of type 1 and type 2 diabetes patients. Study outcomes and limitations: In type 2 diabetes, highly-expanded CD4+ clones took a median about 3.9% of reads.

No donor had another autoimmune disease or recent infection within four weeks. Regarding this clonotype: Its target is unknown. A much larger clone differs from this one at a single base, so this may be a read error.

CDR3 length: 11 amino acids. CDR1 and CDR2 from the germline V gene are MGHDK and SYGVNS. PCR was run on genomic DNA. Multiplex PCR with 30 forward and 13 reverse primers amplified the TCR beta CDR3. TCRdb reprocessed the multiplex PCR reads with MiXCR, giving one entry per CDR3 protein. The sample has about 250,000 distinct CDR3 sequences, roughly 50% seen once; the top ten hold roughly 15%. The source is a man between 18 and 35 years old with type 2 diabetes. This sequence joins TRBV25-1 and TRBJ1-6, with D maybe TRBD1 (5 bases). Sequences were obtained from peripheral blood mononuclear cells (PBMCs). The CDR3 sequence: CASSEGAAALF. In DNA form, the CDR3 reads TGTGCCAGCAGTGAAGGGGCAGCTGCTCTCTTT.